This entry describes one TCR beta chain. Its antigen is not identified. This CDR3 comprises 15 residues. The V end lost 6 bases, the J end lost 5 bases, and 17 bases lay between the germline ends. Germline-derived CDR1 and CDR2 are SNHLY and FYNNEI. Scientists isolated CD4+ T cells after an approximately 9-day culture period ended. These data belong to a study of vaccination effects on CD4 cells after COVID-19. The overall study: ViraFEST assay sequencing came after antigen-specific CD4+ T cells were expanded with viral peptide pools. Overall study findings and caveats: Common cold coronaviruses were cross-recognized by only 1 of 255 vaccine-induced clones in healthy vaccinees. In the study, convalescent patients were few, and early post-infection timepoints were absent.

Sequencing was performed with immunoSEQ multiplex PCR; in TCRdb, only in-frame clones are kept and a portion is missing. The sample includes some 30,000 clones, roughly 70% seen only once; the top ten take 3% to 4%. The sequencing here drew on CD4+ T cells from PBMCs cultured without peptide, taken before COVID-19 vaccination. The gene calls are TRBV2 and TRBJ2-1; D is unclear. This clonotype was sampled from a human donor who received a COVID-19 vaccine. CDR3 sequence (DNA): TGTGCCAGCAGCCCCGGGCCCTCCACCAACAATGAGCAGTTCTTC. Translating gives CASSPGPSTNNEQFF.